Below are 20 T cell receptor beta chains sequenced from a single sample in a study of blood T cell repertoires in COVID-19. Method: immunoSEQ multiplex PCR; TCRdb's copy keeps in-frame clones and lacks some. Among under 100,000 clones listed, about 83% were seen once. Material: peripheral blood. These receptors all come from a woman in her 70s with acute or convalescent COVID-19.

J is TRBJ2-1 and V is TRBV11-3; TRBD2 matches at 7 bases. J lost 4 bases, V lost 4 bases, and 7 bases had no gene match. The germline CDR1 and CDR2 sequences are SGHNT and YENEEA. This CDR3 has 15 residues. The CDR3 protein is CASSYQSGEYNEQFF. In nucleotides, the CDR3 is TGTGCCAGCAGCTACCAAAGCGGGGAATACAATGAGCAGTTCTTC.

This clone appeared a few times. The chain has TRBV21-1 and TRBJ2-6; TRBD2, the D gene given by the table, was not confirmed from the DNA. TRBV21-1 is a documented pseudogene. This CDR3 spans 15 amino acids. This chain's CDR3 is CASSLRSSGANVLTF. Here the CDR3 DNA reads TGTGCCAGCAGCCTTCGGAGCTCTGGGGCCAACGTCCTGACTTTC.

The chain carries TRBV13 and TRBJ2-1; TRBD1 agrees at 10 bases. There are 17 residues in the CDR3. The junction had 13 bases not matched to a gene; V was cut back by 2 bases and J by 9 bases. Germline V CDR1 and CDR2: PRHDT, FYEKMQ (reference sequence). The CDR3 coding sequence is TGTGCCAGCAGCTTAAGGGCAGGTGGGACAGGGGATGGTGAGCAGTTCTTC. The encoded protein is CASSLRAGGTGDGEQFF.

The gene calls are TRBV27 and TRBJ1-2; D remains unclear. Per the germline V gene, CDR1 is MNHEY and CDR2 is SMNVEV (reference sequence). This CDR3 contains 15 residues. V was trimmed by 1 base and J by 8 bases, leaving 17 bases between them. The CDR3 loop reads CASSLYPMSGKGYTF. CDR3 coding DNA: TGTGCCAGCAGTTTATACCCTATGTCGGGAAAGGGCTACACCTTC.

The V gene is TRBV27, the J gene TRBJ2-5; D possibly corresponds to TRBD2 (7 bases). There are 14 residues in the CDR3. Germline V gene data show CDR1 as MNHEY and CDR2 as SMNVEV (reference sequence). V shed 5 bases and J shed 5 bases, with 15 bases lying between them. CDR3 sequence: CASSREQGGETQYF. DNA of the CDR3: TGTGCCAGCAGTCGAGAACAGGGAGGGGAGACCCAGTACTTC.

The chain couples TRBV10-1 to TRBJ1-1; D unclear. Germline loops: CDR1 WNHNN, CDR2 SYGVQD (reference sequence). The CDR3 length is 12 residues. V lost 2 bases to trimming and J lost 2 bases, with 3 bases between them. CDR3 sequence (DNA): TGCGCCAGCAGTGAGACTAACACTGAAGCTTTCTTT. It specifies CASSETNTEAFF.

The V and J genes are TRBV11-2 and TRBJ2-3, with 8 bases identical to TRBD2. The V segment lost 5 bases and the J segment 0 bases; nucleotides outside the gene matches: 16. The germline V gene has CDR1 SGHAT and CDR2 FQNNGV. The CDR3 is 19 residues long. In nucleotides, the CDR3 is TGTGCCAGCAGCCCACGGGGAGCGGGGGCCCTTGCTAGCACAGATACGCAGTATTTT. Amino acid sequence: CASSPRGAGALASTDTQYF.

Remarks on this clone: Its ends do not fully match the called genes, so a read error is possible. The CDR3 nucleotides read TGTGCTAGCAGCTCCCACAGGCCAGGGTCAGCCAAAAACATTCAGTACTTC. It codes for CASSSHRPGSAKNIQYF. The chain employs TRBV7-7 and TRBJ2-4; TRBD1 might be the D (5 bases). Germline CDR1 and CDR2: SSHAT and FNYEAQ (reference sequence). The CDR3 loop spans 17 amino acids.

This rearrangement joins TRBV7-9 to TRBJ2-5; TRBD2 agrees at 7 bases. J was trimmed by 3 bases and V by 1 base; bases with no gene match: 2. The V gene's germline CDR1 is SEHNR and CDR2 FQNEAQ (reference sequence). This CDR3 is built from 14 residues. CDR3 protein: CASSLGLAEETQYF. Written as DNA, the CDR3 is TGTGCCAGCAGCTTAGGGCTAGCGGAAGAGACCCAGTACTTC. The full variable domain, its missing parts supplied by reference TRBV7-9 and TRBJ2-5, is DTGVSQNPRHKITKRGQNVTFRCDPISEHNRLYWYRQTLGQGPEFLTYFQNEAQLEKSRLLSDRFSAERPKGSFSTLEIQRTEQGDSAMYLCASSLGLAEETQYFGPGTRLLVL.

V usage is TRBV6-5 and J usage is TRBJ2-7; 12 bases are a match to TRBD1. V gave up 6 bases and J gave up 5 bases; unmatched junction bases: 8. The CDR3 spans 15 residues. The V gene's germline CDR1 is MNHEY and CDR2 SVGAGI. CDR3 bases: TGTGCCAGCAGCGACCCGGGACAGGGGGCAAACGAGCAGTACTTC. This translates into CASSDPGQGANEQYF.

This chain's CDR3 is CASSLSGGELFF. In DNA form, the CDR3 reads TGTGCCAGCAGCTTGAGTGGCGGGGAGCTGTTTTTT. The V gene is TRBV11-3, the J gene TRBJ2-2; D is ambiguous. V was trimmed by 3 bases and J by 7 bases, leaving 6 bases between them. The CDR3 totals 12 residues. Germline-derived CDR1 and CDR2 are SGHNT and YENEEA.

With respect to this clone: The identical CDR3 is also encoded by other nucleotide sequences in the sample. CDR3 DNA: TGCAGCGCCCGGGGTTCCTACAATGAGCAGTTCTTC. It yields the protein CSARGSYNEQFF. The chain combines TRBV29-1 with TRBJ2-1; possibly TRBD2 for D (5 bases). The V end was cut by 7 bases, the J end by 1 base, with 8 bases between. CDR3 size: 12 residues. Per the germline V gene, CDR1 is SQVTM and CDR2 is ANQGSEA.

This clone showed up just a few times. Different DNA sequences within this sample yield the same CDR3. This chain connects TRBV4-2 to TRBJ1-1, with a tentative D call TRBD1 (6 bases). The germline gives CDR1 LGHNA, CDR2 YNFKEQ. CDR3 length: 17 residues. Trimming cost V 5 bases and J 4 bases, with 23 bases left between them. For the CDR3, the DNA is TGTGCCAGCAGCATGGGCCGCCCTACAGGGTTGGGCACTGAAGCTTTCTTT. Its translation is CASSMGRPTGLGTEAFF.

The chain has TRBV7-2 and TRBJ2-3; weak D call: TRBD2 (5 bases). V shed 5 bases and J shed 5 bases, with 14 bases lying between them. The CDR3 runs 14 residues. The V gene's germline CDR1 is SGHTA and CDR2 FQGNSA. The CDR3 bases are TGTGCCAGCAGCCCTGAGGGCCGAGGAGATACGCAGTATTTT. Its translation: CASSPEGRGDTQYF.

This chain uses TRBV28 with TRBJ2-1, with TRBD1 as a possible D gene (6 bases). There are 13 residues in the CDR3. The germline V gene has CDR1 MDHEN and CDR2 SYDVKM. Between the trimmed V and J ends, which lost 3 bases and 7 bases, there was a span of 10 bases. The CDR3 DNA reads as TGTGCCAGCAGTTTTGCAGGGGTGAATGAGCAGTTCTTC. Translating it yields CASSFAGVNEQFF.

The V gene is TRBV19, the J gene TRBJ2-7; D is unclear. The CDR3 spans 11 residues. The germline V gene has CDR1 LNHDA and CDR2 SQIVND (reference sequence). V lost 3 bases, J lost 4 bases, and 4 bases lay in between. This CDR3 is CASSIGYEQYF. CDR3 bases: TGTGCCAGTAGTATCGGGTACGAGCAGTACTTC.

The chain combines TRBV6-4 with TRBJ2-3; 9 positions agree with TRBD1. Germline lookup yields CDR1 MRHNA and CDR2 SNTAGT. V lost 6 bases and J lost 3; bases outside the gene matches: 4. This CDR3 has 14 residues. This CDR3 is CASRRGQGTDTQYF. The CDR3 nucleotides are TGTGCCAGCAGACGCGGACAGGGGACAGATACGCAGTATTTT.

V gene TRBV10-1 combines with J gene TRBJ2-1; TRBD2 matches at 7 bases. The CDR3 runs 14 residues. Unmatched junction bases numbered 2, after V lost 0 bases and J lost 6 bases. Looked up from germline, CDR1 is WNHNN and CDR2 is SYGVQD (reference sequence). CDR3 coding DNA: TGCGCCAGCAGTGAGTCAGGGAGGGGCAATGAGCAGTTCTTC. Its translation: CASSESGRGNEQFF.

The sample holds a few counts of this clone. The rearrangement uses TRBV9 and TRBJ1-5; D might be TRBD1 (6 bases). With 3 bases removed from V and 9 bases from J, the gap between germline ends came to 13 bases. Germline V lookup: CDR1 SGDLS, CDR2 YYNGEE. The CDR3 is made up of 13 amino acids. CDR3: CASSGSGEGPQHF. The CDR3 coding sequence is TGTGCCAGCAGCGGTTCAGGGGAGGGGCCCCAGCATTTT.

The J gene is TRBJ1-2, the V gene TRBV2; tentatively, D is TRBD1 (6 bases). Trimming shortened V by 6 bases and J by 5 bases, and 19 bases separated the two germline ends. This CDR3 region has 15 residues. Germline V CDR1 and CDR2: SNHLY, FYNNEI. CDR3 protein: CASSQRPDSRYGYTF. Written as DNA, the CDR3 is TGTGCCAGCAGCCAAAGGCCGGACAGCCGATATGGCTACACCTTC. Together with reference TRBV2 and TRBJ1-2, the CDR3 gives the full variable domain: EPEVTQTPSHQVTQMGQEVILRCVPISNHLYFYWYRQILGQKVEFLVSFYNNEISEKSEIFDDQFSVERPDGSNFTLKIRSTKLEDSAMYFCASSQRPDSRYGYTFGSGTRLTVV.